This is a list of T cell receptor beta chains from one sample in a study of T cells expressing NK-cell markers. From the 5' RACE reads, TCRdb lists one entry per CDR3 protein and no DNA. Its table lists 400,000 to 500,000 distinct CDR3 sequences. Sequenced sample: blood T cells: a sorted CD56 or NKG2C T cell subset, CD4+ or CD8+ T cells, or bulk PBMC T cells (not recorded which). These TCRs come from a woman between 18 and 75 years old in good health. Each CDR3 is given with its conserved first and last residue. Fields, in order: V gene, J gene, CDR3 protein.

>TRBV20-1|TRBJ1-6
CSALREGYNSPLHF
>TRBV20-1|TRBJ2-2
CSARRGPPLRTGELFF
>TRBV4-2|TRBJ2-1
CASSQDGGLAGGDEQFF
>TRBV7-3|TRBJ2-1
CASSLPGGHYNEQFF
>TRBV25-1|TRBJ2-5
CASSESPAGTQYF
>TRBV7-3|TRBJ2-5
CASSPNNLETQYF
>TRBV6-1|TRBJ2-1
CASSGRGGGNNEQFF
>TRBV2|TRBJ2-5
CASRSTQETQYF
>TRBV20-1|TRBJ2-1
CSATKSSYNEQFF
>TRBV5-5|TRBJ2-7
CASSQTGTDPYEQYF
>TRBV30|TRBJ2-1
CAWSARIRVLEQFF
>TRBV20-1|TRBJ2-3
CSARGTSGLTDTQYF